The 16 T cell receptor beta chains below all came from one sample that was sequenced in a study of beta chain features in type 1 diabetes. Since all of the isolated RNA was reverse transcribed, expressed TCRB transcripts were what got sequenced. The protocol was immunoSEQ multiplex PCR, while the TCRdb copy is restricted to in-frame clones and leaves out a portion. Of 60,000 or so clones listed, roughly 60% are singletons. What was sequenced was Tregs from blood. These receptors were taken from a woman between 18 and 30 years old in good health.

V gene TRBV5-1 combines with J gene TRBJ2-5, with 8 bases that match TRBD1. Germline assignment: CDR1 SGHRS and CDR2 YFSETQ. The CDR3 runs 12 residues. The trim removed 5 bases at V and 5 bases at J, leaving 2 bases unmatched. CDR3 region: CASRTGEETQYF. The CDR3 DNA reads TGCGCCAGCAGGACAGGGGAGGAGACCCAGTACTTC.

This chain joins TRBV9 and TRBJ1-5; D uncertain. V was cut by 0 bases and J by 9 bases, with 10 bases left in between. The CDR3 is 13 amino acids. Germline V lookup: CDR1 SGDLS, CDR2 YYNGEE. CDR3 protein: CASSVDPRGPQHF. The CDR3 DNA reads as TGTGCCAGCAGCGTAGATCCTAGAGGGCCCCAGCATTTT.

This clone has a single count. The chain recombines TRBV6-5 with TRBJ2-7; TRBD1 is a possible D gene (5 bases). Per germline, CDR1 MNHEY and CDR2 SVGAGI. This CDR3 has 13 amino acids. V was cut by 1 base and J by 5 bases, with 9 bases left in between. The CDR3 DNA follows: TGTGCCAGCAGTTACTTCCCAGGGAACGAGCAGTACTTC. It specifies CASSYFPGNEQYF.

This clone was observed a handful of times. The V gene is TRBV7-2, the J gene TRBJ1-2; tentative D call: TRBD1 (5 bases). Germline V lookup: CDR1 SGHTA, CDR2 FQGNSA. The CDR3 length is 16 residues. Trimming took off 2 bases at V and 5 bases at J, with 18 bases between the two ends. CDR3 sequence reads: CASSLTLSRGGYGYTF. The CDR3 region has the DNA TGTGCCAGCAGCTTAACTTTGTCTCGGGGGGGATATGGCTACACCTTC. The full variable domain, rest sourced from reference TRBV7-2 and TRBJ1-2, is GAGVSQSPSNKVTEKGKDVELRCDPISGHTALYWYRQSLGQGLEFLIYFQGNSAPDKSGLPSDRFSAERTGGSVSTLTIQRTQQEDSAVYLCASSLTLSRGGYGYTFGSGTRLTVV.

The V gene is TRBV30, the J gene TRBJ2-3, with 7 bases lining up with TRBD2. The CDR3 length is 12 residues. Germline CDR1 reads GTSNPN; CDR2 reads SVGIG (reference sequence). Here the CDR3 DNA reads TGTGTTTTGGGCGGGAGTCGGGATACGCAGTATTTT. Its translation: CVLGGSRDTQYF. The whole variable domain, filled in from reference TRBV30 and TRBJ2-3, reads SQTIHQWPATLVQPVGSPLSLECTVEGTSNPNLYWYRQAAGRGLQLLFYSVGIGQISSEVPQNLSASRPQDRQFILSSKKLLLSDSGFYLCVLGGSRDTQYFGPGTRLTVL.

This clone turned up a few times. The rearrangement links TRBV7-2 to TRBJ1-2; no firm D call. This CDR3 has 14 residues. CDR1 is SGHTA, CDR2 FQGNSA, per germline. Trimming shortened V by 1 base and J by 3 bases, and 9 bases separated the two germline ends. CDR3 region: CASSLGPTDYGYTF. The CDR3 coding sequence is TGTGCCAGCAGCTTAGGCCCCACGGACTATGGCTACACCTTC.

The chain has TRBV7-2 and TRBJ1-1; maybe TRBD1 (5 bases). Germline CDR1 SGHTA, CDR2 FQGNSA. CDR3 size: 13 residues. Trimming left V 5 bases short and J 6 bases short, with 13 bases between. Here the CDR3 reads CASSPQGGSEAFF. CDR3 nucleotides: TGTGCCAGCAGCCCGCAGGGAGGCTCTGAAGCTTTCTTT.

The J gene is TRBJ2-5, the V gene TRBV7-2; 7 bases agree with TRBD2. Germline lookup yields CDR1 SGHTA and CDR2 FQGNSA. V was pared by 2 bases and J by 2 bases, with 2 bases of the junction left unmatched. The CDR3 runs 14 residues. CDR3 nucleotides: TGTGCCAGCAGCTTACTCGGGGGGCAAGAGACCCAGTACTTC. It specifies CASSLLGGQETQYF.

The count of this clone is one. This chain joins TRBV21-1 and TRBJ2-7; whether TRBD1, the table's D call, matches the DNA was not checked. TRBV21-1 is marked as a pseudogene. This CDR3 contains 16 residues. CDR3 nucleotides: TGTGCCAGCAGCGCGCTCGACAGGCTAAGCTCCTACGAGCAGTACTTC. It translates to CASSALDRLSSYEQYF.

The chain recombines TRBV9 with TRBJ1-4, with TRBD1 identical over 7 bases. The CDR3 loop spans 14 amino acids. The V gene's germline CDR1 is SGDLS and CDR2 YYNGEE. V shed 4 bases, J shed 7 bases, and the junction held 7 bases outside the gene matches. The CDR3 coding sequence is TGTGCCAGCAGCAGACAGGGCCGGGGTGAAAAACTGTTTTTT. This gives the protein CASSRQGRGEKLFF.

This clone occurred a few times. The chain uses TRBV5-1 and TRBJ2-1; D may be TRBD2 (5 bases). The CDR3 sequence is 12 residues long. Germline values: CDR1 SGHRS, CDR2 YFSETQ. The V and J ends lost 7 bases and 4 bases respectively, with 9 bases between them. The CDR3: CASGSGYNEQFF. For the CDR3, the DNA is TGCGCCAGCGGGAGTGGGTACAATGAGCAGTTCTTC.

This sequence joins TRBV4-1 and TRBJ1-1; 9 bases are a match to TRBD1. With V trimmed by 1 base and J by 3 bases, 6 bases remained unmatched. Germline values: CDR1 MGHRA, CDR2 YSYEKL. This CDR3 contains 16 residues. The CDR3 is CASSQGYRDRDTEAFF. Written as DNA, the CDR3 is TGCGCCAGCAGCCAAGGTTACCGGGACAGGGACACTGAAGCTTTCTTT.

The chain couples TRBV5-4 to TRBJ2-3; 12 nucleotides align to TRBD2. J lost 1 base, V lost 5 bases, and 5 bases had no gene match. Germline CDR1 reads SGHNT; CDR2 reads YYREEE (reference sequence). This CDR3 is built from 16 residues. CDR3 coding DNA: TGTGCCAGCAGGCTGACTAGCGGGAGAGGCACAGATACGCAGTATTTT. Protein product: CASRLTSGRGTDTQYF.

The gene calls are TRBV19 and TRBJ1-3; the D gene is possibly TRBD1 (6 bases). The V end lost 3 bases, the J end lost 7 bases, and 16 bases lay between the germline ends. The CDR3 runs to 15 residues. Germline assignment: CDR1 LNHDA and CDR2 SQIVND (reference sequence). The CDR3 region is CASSIRQETRNTIYF. CDR3 DNA: TGTGCCAGTAGTATCCGACAGGAGACACGGAACACCATATATTTT.

The DNA of the CDR3 is TGTGCCAGCCACTCCTCCCTGGAGGTAGATACGCAGTATTTT. It codes for CASHSSLEVDTQYF. J is TRBJ2-3 and V is TRBV19, with D possibly TRBD2 on 5 matching bases. Germline values: CDR1 LNHDA, CDR2 SQIVND (reference sequence). The V and J ends lost 9 bases and 5 bases respectively, with 18 bases between them. The CDR3 runs to 14 residues.

There are a few counts of this clone. The chain employs TRBV18 and TRBJ2-7, with 11 positions matching TRBD2. Germline lookup yields CDR1 KGHSH and CDR2 LQKENI. The CDR3 runs 15 residues. V was pared by 2 bases and J by 3 bases, with 3 bases of the junction left unmatched. CDR3 DNA sequence: TGTGCCAGCTCACCAACTAGCGGGAGAATCTACGAGCAGTACTTC. Protein sequence: CASSPTSGRIYEQYF.